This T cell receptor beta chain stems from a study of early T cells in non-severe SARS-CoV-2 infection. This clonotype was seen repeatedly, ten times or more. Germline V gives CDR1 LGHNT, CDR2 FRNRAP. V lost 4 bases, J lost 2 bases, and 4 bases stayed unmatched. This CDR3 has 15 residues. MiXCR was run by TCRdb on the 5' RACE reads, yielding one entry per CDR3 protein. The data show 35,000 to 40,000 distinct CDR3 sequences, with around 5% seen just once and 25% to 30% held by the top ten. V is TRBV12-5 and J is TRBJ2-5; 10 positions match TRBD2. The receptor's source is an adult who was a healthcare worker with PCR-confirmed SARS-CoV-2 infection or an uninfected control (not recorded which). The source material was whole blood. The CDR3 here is CASGSGLALQETQYF. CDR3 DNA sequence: TGTGCTAGTGGTTCGGGACTAGCGCTTCAAGAGACCCAGTACTTC.